Below, 30 T cell receptor beta chains from the same sample are listed, as sequenced in a study of blood T cell repertoires in COVID-19. Data came from immunoSEQ multiplex PCR; TCRdb stores just in-frame clones and leaves some out. The data contain 300,000 to 400,000 clones, around 90% of them seen just once; the ten biggest clones take up around 4.6%. Sample: PBMCs or T cells enriched from blood (not recorded which). Every receptor here comes from a man younger than 40 who had recovered from COVID-19.

This clone appeared a few times. The rearrangement joins TRBV30 to TRBJ1-2, with a weak D call TRBD1 (5 bases). This CDR3 is 13 amino acids long. V was cut by 6 bases and J by 0 bases, with 11 bases left in between. CDR1 is GTSNPN and CDR2 is SVGIG in the germline V gene (reference sequence). CDR3 region: CACFDRSNYGYTF. In nucleotides, the CDR3 is TGTGCCTGTTTTGACAGATCTAACTATGGCTACACCTTC.

The rearrangement joins TRBV6-6 to TRBJ1-5; maybe TRBD1 (5 bases). CDR1 and CDR2 from the germline V gene are MNHNY and SVGAGI (reference sequence). The CDR3 length is 14 residues. Between the trimmed V and J ends, which lost 5 bases and 3 bases, there was a span of 11 bases. This chain's CDR3 is CASSPTGANQPQHF. The CDR3 region has the DNA TGTGCCAGCAGTCCTACTGGGGCCAATCAGCCCCAGCATTTT.

DNA for the CDR3: TGTGCCAGCAGTGAAGGGACAGTTAGCAATCAGCCCCAGCATTTT. Protein product: CASSEGTVSNQPQHF. The V call is TRBV25-1, the J call TRBJ1-5, with 7 nucleotides matching TRBD1. The CDR3 totals 15 residues. V dropped 2 bases and J dropped 0; count of bases not matched to a gene: 1. Germline lookup yields CDR1 MGHDK and CDR2 SYGVNS.

The chain couples TRBV7-6 to TRBJ2-2, with a possible D match to TRBD1 (6 bases). CDR1 SGHVS and CDR2 FNYEAQ come from the germline V gene. CDR3 length equals 16 residues. V lost 2 bases and J lost 1, with 11 bases in between. The CDR3 nucleotides read TGTGCCAGCAGCTTAACGGCAGGGGTGAACACCGGGGAGCTGTTTTTT. It is translated as CASSLTAGVNTGELFF.

The chain couples TRBV6-4 to TRBJ2-1; the match to TRBD2 covers 13 bases. Trimming cost V 2 bases and J 12 bases; bases outside gene matches: 7. There are 15 residues in the CDR3. Germline lookup yields CDR1 MRHNA and CDR2 SNTAGT. The CDR3 region is CASSDGTSGGAGQFF. CDR3 DNA sequence: TGTGCCAGCAGTGACGGCACTAGCGGGGGGGCCGGGCAGTTCTTC.

The chain carries TRBV18 and TRBJ1-1, with D uncertain. The CDR3 is 13 amino acids. The germline CDR1 and CDR2 sequences are KGHSH and LQKENI. Trimming took off 8 bases at V and 2 bases at J, with 12 bases between the two ends. The CDR3 DNA sequence: TGTGCCAGCGGAAACGGAGGAAACACTGAAGCTTTCTTT. Translating it yields CASGNGGNTEAFF.

The sample holds a few counts of this clone. V usage is TRBV6-5 and J usage is TRBJ1-1; 7 nucleotides match TRBD1. The CDR3 has 14 residues. The ends lost 0 bases at V and 3 bases at J; junction bases unmatched: 1. Germline CDR1 MNHEY, CDR2 SVGAGI. The CDR3, as DNA: TGTGCCAGCAGTTACTCACAGGGGTACACTGAAGCTTTCTTT. It codes for CASSYSQGYTEAFF.

The V gene is TRBV11-2, the J gene TRBJ2-7, with 8 bases identical to TRBD1. In germline, CDR1 is SGHAT, CDR2 FQNNGV. The ends lost 2 bases at V and 4 bases at J; junction bases unmatched: 7. The CDR3 spans 15 residues. The CDR3 sequence is CASSLWTGIGYEQYF. The CDR3 nucleotides are TGTGCCAGCAGCTTATGGACAGGGATTGGGTACGAGCAGTACTTC.

This clone came up once. The chain carries TRBV27 and TRBJ1-4; perhaps TRBD1 as D (6 bases). The CDR3 is 19 amino acids. V lost 8 bases and J 4 bases, leaving 29 bases between the germline ends. Germline V gene sequence: CDR1 MNHEY, CDR2 SMNVEV (reference sequence). CDR3 region: CASGLDPRTAPMYNEKLFF. CDR3 DNA sequence: TGTGCCAGCGGCCTGGACCCAAGGACAGCCCCGATGTATAATGAAAAACTGTTTTTT.

V usage is TRBV18 and J usage is TRBJ1-1; 7 nucleotides align to TRBD1. This CDR3 contains 17 residues. The ends lost 3 bases at V and 4 bases at J; junction bases unmatched: 14. Germline V gene lookup returns CDR1 KGHSH and CDR2 LQKENI. As DNA, the CDR3 is TGTGCCAGCTCACCTCCGGGGGCAGGGGGTAGGAGCACTGAAGCTTTCTTT. It is translated as CASSPPGAGGRSTEAFF.

The chain employs TRBV19 and TRBJ2-7, with TRBD1 as a possible D gene (6 bases). Trimming cost V 3 bases and J 3 bases, with 15 bases left between them. The CDR3 is 15 amino acids. Per the germline V gene, CDR1 is LNHDA and CDR2 is SQIVND (reference sequence). The CDR3: CASSIGKLRGYEQYF. The CDR3 DNA sequence: TGTGCCAGTAGTATCGGCAAGCTCAGGGGCTACGAGCAGTACTTC.

This chain links TRBV5-6 with TRBJ2-7; D gene ambiguous. Per the germline V gene, CDR1 is SGHDT and CDR2 is YYEEEE. V was clipped by 5 bases and J by 4 bases, with 10 bases between them. CDR3 size: 12 residues. The CDR3 region is CASSSTEYEQYF. The CDR3 region has the DNA TGTGCCAGCAGTTCTACAGAGTACGAGCAGTACTTC. Drawing the rest from reference TRBV5-6 and TRBJ2-7, the complete variable domain is DAGVTQSPTHLIKTRGQQVTLRCSPKSGHDTVSWYQQALGQGPQFIFQYYEEEERQRGNFPDRFSGHQFPNYSSELNVNALLLGDSALYLCASSSTEYEQYFGPGTRLTVT.

This chain connects TRBV10-3 to TRBJ1-6, with a tentative D call TRBD1 (6 bases). In germline, CDR1 is ENHRY, CDR2 SYGVKD. V was shortened by 7 bases and J by 5 bases, with 12 bases between the two germline ends. This CDR3 has 14 residues. The CDR3 spells CAIMGQGNNSPLHF. The CDR3 region has the DNA TGTGCCATCATGGGGCAGGGGAATAATTCACCCCTCCACTTT.

V gene TRBV7-3 combines with J gene TRBJ2-1; 11 bases are shared with TRBD2. The CDR3 is 15 amino acids. Germline V CDR1 and CDR2: SGHTA, FQGTGA. Germline trimming cut 4 bases from V and 7 bases from J; bases unmatched to any gene: 6. The CDR3 reads CASSSTSGGWNEQFF. The CDR3 nucleotides are TGTGCCAGCAGCTCAACTAGCGGGGGCTGGAATGAGCAGTTCTTC.

The CDR3 loop is CASSFQGRGTDTQYF. The CDR3 DNA follows: TGCGCCAGCAGCTTTCAAGGGAGGGGCACAGATACGCAGTATTTT. The chain couples TRBV5-1 to TRBJ2-3; 7 bases fit TRBD2. CDR1 SGHRS and CDR2 YFSETQ come from the germline V gene. Trimming at V came to 2 bases and at J to 1 base, leaving 4 bases not matched to a gene. This CDR3 has 15 residues.

The chain links TRBV10-1 to TRBJ2-3; 9 bases map to TRBD2. Germline trimming cut 2 bases from V and 10 bases from J; bases unmatched to any gene: 7. CDR1 and CDR2 from the germline V gene are WNHNN and SYGVQD (reference sequence). CDR3 length: 14 amino acids. The DNA of the CDR3 is TGCGCCAGCAGTGAGGGACTAGCGAGCCGTGCGCAGTATTTT. Encoded protein: CASSEGLASRAQYF.

The chain joins TRBV28 to TRBJ2-1, with TRBD1 as a possible D gene (6 bases). Germline values: CDR1 MDHEN, CDR2 SYDVKM. The CDR3 has 17 residues. Trimming left V 5 bases short and J 8 bases short, with 25 bases between. The CDR3 DNA reads TGTGCCAGCAGTCGCGGAACGACTAAACAGGGTCGCCATGAGCAGTTCTTC. Amino acids: CASSRGTTKQGRHEQFF.

This clone was observed a single time. The chain couples TRBV6-1 to TRBJ2-2; D remains ambiguous. Trimming stripped 2 bases from V and 3 bases from J, with 10 bases between. CDR1 and CDR2 (germline): MNHNS, SASEGT. The CDR3 is made up of 15 amino acids. DNA for the CDR3: TGTGCCAGCAGTGAAATCCTCTTCTACACCGGGGAGCTGTTTTTT. Its protein product is CASSEILFYTGELFF.

In this sample, this clone turned up once. The rearrangement links TRBV24-1 to TRBJ2-7; 8 positions match TRBD1. The CDR3 sequence is 15 residues long. The germline gives CDR1 KGHDR, CDR2 SFDVKD. V lost 4 bases and J lost 4; bases outside the gene matches: 8. The chain's CDR3 is CATSDPGQGVYEQYF. DNA of the CDR3: TGTGCCACCAGTGACCCTGGACAGGGTGTTTACGAGCAGTACTTC.

The CDR3 spells CASTSGPYNEQFF. Written as DNA, the CDR3 is TGTGCCAGTACTAGCGGGCCGTACAATGAGCAGTTCTTC. The chain recombines TRBV19 with TRBJ2-1, with 8 bases that match TRBD2. The CDR3 has 13 amino acids. CDR1 and CDR2 from the germline V gene are LNHDA and SQIVND (reference sequence). The ends lost 7 bases at V and 4 bases at J; junction bases unmatched: 3.

This chain connects TRBV15 to TRBJ1-2, with 10 bases lining up with TRBD1. Germline assignment: CDR1 LNHNV and CDR2 YYDKDF (reference sequence). Trimming cost V 0 bases and J 6 bases; bases outside gene matches: 10. The CDR3 consists of 17 residues. The CDR3 sequence is CATSRDGIDRGLDGYTF. CDR3 nucleotide sequence: TGTGCCACCAGCAGAGATGGGATAGACAGGGGGCTTGATGGCTACACCTTC. The entire variable domain, with the rest obtained from reference TRBV15 and TRBJ1-2, is as follows: DAMVIQNPRYQVTQFGKPVTLSCSQTLNHNVMYWYQQKSSQAPKLLFHYYDKDFNNEADTPDNFQSRRPNTSFCFLDIRSPGLGDTAMYLCATSRDGIDRGLDGYTFGSGTRLTVV.

The chain recombines TRBV9 with TRBJ2-1; 12 bases agree with TRBD2. Germline V lookup: CDR1 SGDLS, CDR2 YYNGEE. V dropped 3 bases and J dropped 5; count of bases not matched to a gene: 0. The CDR3 has 14 residues. CDR3 sequence: CASSGTSGNNEQFF. In DNA form, the CDR3 reads TGTGCCAGCAGCGGGACTAGCGGGAACAATGAGCAGTTCTTC.

The chain employs TRBV3-1 (or the pseudogene TRBV3-2) and TRBJ1-5; 8 bases align to TRBD1. The CDR3 is 16 amino acids. The V gene's germline CDR1 is LGHDT and CDR2 YNNKEL (reference sequence). Unmatched junction bases numbered 8, after V lost 1 base and J lost 6 bases. DNA of the CDR3: TGTGCCAGCAGCCAAGTCCTCGGACAGGGTGTTCAGCCCCAGCATTTT. This encodes CASSQVLGQGVQPQHF.

CDR3 sequence: CASSQTDRPYSYNSPLHF. CDR3 nucleotides: TGCGCCAGCAGCCAAACGGACAGGCCGTACTCCTATAATTCACCCCTCCACTTT. This chain connects TRBV4-1 to TRBJ1-6, with TRBD1 identical over 7 bases. Per the germline V gene, CDR1 is MGHRA and CDR2 is YSYEKL. The CDR3 has 18 amino acids. V shed 2 bases and J 0 bases; nucleotides not matched to a gene: 7.

The chain uses TRBV29-1 and TRBJ1-2; D gene unclear. V was trimmed by 7 bases and J by 4 bases, leaving 19 bases between them. The CDR3 runs to 14 residues. The germline V gene encodes CDR1 SQVTM and CDR2 ANQGSEA. The CDR3 DNA reads TGCAGCGCCCAAGGAGGGCGACGGAGCTATGGCTACACCTTC. Translating it yields CSAQGGRRSYGYTF.

The DNA of the CDR3 is TGTGCCAGCAGCTTAAGTGACGGGACAACTAATGAAAAACTGTTTTTT. Its translation: CASSLSDGTTNEKLFF. This chain uses TRBV11-2 with TRBJ1-4, with unresolved D. The CDR3 totals 16 residues. Germline CDR1 and CDR2: SGHAT and FQNNGV. V dropped 2 bases and J dropped 0 bases, with 10 bases sitting between them.

This chain joins TRBV5-4 and TRBJ2-5, with 9 bases aligning to TRBD2. The CDR3 extends over 14 amino acids. Germline assignment: CDR1 SGHNT and CDR2 YYREEE (reference sequence). The trim removed 10 bases at V and 4 bases at J, leaving 11 bases unmatched. The CDR3 here is CAVGGGGAPETQYF. CDR3 nucleotide sequence: TGTGCCGTTGGGGGCGGGGGGGCTCCAGAGACCCAGTACTTC.

This rearrangement joins TRBV4-1 to TRBJ2-2, with 10 bases identical to TRBD2. This CDR3 is 18 amino acids long. Germline CDR1 MGHRA, CDR2 YSYEKL. The junction had 12 bases not matched to a gene; V was cut back by 1 base and J by 7 bases. This CDR3 is CASSQASLAGAYGGELFF. Written as DNA, the CDR3 is TGCGCCAGCAGCCAAGCCTCGCTAGCGGGGGCCTACGGCGGGGAGCTGTTTTTT.

The gene calls are TRBV27 and TRBJ2-5, with TRBD1 identical over 7 bases. The germline V gene encodes CDR1 MNHEY and CDR2 SMNVEV (reference sequence). The J segment lost 5 bases and the V segment lost 5 bases, leaving 14 bases of the junction unmatched. The CDR3 loop spans 16 amino acids. The CDR3 DNA sequence: TGTGCCAGCAGTACTTTCGACAGGGAATTTGGGGAGACCCAGTACTTC. Translation: CASSTFDREFGETQYF.

The chain is built from TRBV24-1 and TRBJ1-4; tentatively, D is TRBD1 (6 bases). Looked up from germline, CDR1 is KGHDR and CDR2 is SFDVKD. Trimming stripped 6 bases from V and 7 bases from J, with 17 bases between. CDR3 length equals 15 residues. The CDR3, as DNA: TGTGCCACCAGTCCCGCAGGGGCGCCAAGTGAAAAACTGTTTTTT. It translates to CATSPAGAPSEKLFF.